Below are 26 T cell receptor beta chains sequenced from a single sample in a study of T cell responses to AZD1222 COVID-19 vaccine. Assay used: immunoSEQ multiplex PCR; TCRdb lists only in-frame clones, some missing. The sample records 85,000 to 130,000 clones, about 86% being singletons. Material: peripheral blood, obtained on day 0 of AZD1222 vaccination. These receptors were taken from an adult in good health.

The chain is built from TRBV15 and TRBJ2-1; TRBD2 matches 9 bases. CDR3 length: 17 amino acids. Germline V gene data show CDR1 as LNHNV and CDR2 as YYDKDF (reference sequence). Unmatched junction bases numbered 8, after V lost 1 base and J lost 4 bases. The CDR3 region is CATSRVGGGGEYNEQFF. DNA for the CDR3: TGTGCCACCAGCAGAGTTGGAGGCGGGGGGGAATACAATGAGCAGTTCTTC.

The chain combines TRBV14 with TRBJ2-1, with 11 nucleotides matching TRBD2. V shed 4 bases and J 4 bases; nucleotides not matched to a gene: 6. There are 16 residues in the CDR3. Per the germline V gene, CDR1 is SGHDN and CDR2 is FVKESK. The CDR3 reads CASSLLAGGTYNEQFF. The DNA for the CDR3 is TGTGCCAGCAGCCTTCTAGCGGGGGGCACATACAATGAGCAGTTCTTC.

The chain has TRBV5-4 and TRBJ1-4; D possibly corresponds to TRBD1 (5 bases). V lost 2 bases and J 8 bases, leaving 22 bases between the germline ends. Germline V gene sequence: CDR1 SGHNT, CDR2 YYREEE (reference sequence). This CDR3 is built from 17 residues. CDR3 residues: CASSLRVPGPSGEKLFF. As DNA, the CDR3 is TGTGCCAGCAGCTTAAGGGTCCCGGGGCCATCAGGGGAAAAACTGTTTTTT.

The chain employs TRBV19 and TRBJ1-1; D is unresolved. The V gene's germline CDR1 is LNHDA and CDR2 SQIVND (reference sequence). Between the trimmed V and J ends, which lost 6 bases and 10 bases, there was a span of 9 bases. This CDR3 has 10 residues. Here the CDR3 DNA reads TGTGCCAGTAGGCAGTCTCGAGCTTTCTTT. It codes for CASRQSRAFF.

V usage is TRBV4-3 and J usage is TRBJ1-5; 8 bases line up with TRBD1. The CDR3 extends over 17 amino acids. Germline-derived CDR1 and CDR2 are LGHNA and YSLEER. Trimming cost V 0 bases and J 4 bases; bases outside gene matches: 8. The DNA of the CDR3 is TGCGCCAGCAGCCAAGATATCGGGGGACAGGAGAATCAGCCCCAGCATTTT. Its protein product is CASSQDIGGQENQPQHF.

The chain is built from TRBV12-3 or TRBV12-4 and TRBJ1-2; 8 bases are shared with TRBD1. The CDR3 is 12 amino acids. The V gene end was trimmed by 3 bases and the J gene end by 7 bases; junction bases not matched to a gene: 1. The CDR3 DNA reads TGTGCCAGCAGTTTGGACAGGGCTGGCTACACCTTC. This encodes CASSLDRAGYTF.

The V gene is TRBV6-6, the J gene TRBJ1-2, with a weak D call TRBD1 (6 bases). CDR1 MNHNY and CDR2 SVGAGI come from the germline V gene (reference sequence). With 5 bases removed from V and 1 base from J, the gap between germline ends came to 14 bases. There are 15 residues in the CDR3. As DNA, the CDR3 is TGTGCCAGCAGTGGGGGGGCAGGGTATAACTATGGCTACACCTTC. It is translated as CASSGGAGYNYGYTF.

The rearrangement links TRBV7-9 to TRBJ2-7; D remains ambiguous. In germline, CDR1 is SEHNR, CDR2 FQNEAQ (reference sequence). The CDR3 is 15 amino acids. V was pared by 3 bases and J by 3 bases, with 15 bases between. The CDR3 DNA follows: TGTGCCAGCAGCTTTGGGGATTCCCTAGTCTACGAGCAGTACTTC. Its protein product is CASSFGDSLVYEQYF. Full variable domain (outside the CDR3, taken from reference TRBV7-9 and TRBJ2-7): DTGVSQNPRHKITKRGQNVTFRCDPISEHNRLYWYRQTLGQGPEFLTYFQNEAQLEKSRLLSDRFSAERPKGSFSTLEIQRTEQGDSAMYLCASSFGDSLVYEQYFGPGTRLTVT.

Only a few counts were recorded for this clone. The CDR3 nucleotides are TGTGCCAGCAGTGACCCCGGGAGCTATGGCTACACCTTC. As protein: CASSDPGSYGYTF. This sequence joins TRBV6-1 and TRBJ1-2; D gene unclear. CDR3 length: 13 residues. The V and J ends lost 3 bases and 4 bases respectively, with 9 bases between them. Germline V gene sequence: CDR1 MNHNS, CDR2 SASEGT.

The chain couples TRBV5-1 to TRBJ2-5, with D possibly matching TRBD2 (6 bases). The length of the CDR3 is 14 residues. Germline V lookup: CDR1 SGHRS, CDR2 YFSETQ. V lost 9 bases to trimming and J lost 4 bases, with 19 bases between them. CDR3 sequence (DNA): TGCGCCACCCGGACGGGTGCGGGGCGAGAGACCCAGTACTTC. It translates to CATRTGAGRETQYF.

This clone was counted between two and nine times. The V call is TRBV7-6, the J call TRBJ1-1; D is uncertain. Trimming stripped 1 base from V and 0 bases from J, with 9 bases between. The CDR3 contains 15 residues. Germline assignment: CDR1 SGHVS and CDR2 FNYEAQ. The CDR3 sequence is CASSLVAGLNTEAFF. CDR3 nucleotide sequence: TGTGCCAGCAGCTTAGTGGCGGGATTGAACACTGAAGCTTTCTTT.

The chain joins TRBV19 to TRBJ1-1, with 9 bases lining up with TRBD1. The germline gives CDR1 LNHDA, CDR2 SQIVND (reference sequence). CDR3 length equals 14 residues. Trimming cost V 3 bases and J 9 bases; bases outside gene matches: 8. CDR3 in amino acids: CASSIGTGIGKAFF. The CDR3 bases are TGTGCCAGTAGTATCGGGACAGGGATCGGGAAAGCTTTCTTT.

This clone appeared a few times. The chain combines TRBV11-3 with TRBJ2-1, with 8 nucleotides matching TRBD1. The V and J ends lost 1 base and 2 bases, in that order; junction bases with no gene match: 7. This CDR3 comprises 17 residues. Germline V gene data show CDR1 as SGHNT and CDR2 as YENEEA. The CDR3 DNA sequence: TGTGCCAGCAGCTTAGGTCGGTGGGACAGGCCCTACAATGAGCAGTTCTTC. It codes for CASSLGRWDRPYNEQFF.

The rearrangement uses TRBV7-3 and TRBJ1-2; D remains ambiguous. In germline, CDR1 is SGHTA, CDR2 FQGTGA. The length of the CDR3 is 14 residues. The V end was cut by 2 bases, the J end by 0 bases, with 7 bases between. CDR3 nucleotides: TGTGCCAGCAGCTTAGGGCCTTCTAACTATGGCTACACCTTC. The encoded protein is CASSLGPSNYGYTF.

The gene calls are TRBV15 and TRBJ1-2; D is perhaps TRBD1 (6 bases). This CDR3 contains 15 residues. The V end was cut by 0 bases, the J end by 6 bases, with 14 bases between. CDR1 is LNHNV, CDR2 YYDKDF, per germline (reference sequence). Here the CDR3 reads CATSRDWGARDGYTF. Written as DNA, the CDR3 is TGTGCCACCAGCAGAGATTGGGGGGCGCGGGATGGCTACACCTTC.

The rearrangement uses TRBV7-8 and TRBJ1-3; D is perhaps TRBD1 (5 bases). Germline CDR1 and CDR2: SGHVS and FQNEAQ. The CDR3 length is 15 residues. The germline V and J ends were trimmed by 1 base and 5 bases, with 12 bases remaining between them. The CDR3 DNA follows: TGTGCCAGCAGCTTAGTGGTCGGGGCTAGAAACACCATATATTTT. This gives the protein CASSLVVGARNTIYF.

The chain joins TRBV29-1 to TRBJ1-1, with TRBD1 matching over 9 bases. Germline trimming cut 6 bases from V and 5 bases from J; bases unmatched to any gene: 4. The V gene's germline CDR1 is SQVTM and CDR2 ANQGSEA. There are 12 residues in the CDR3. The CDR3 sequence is CSVGQGWTEAFF. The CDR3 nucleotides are TGCAGCGTAGGACAGGGGTGGACTGAAGCTTTCTTT.

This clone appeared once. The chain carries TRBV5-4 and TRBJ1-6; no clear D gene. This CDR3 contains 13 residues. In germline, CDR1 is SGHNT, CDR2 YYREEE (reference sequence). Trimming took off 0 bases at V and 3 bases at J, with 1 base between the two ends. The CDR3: CASSLVYNSPLHF. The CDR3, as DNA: TGTGCCAGCAGCTTGGTCTATAATTCACCCCTCCACTTT.

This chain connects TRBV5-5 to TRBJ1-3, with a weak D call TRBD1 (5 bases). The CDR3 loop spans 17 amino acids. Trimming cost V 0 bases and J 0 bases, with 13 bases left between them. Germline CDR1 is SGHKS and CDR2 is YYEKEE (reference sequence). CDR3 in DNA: TGTGCCAGCAGCTTGGTGGGGGTTAAGAGCTCTGGAAACACCATATATTTT. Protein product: CASSLVGVKSSGNTIYF.

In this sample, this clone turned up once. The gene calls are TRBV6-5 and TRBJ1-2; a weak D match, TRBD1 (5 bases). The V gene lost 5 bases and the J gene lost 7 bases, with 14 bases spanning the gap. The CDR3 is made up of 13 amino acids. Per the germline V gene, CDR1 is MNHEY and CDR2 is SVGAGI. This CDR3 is CASSPRGGTGYTF. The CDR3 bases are TGTGCCAGCAGTCCCCGGGGAGGGACTGGCTACACCTTC.

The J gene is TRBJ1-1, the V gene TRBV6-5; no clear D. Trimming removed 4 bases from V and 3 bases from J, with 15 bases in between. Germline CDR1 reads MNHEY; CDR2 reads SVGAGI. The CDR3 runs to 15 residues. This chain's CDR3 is CASSSRSLEDTEAFF. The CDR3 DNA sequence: TGTGCCAGCAGTTCGAGGAGTTTGGAAGACACTGAAGCTTTCTTT.

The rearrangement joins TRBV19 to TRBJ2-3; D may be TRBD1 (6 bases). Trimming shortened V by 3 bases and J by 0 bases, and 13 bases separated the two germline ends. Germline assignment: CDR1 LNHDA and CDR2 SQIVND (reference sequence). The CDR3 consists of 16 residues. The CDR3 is CASSMQGPSSTDTQYF. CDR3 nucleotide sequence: TGTGCCAGTAGTATGCAGGGGCCCTCTAGCACAGATACGCAGTATTTT.

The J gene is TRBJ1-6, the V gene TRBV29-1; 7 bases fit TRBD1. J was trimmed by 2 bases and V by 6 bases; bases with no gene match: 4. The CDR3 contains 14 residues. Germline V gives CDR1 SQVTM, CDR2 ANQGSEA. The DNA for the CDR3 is TGCAGCGTCCGACAGGGTGCCTATAATTCACCCCTCCACTTT. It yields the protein CSVRQGAYNSPLHF.

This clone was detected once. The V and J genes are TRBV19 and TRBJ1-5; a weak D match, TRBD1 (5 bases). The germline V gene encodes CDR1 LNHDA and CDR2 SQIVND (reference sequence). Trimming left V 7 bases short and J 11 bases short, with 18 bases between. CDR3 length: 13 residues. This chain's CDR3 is CASKSVGAIAQHF. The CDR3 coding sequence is TGTGCCAGTAAGTCGGTCGGGGCTATAGCCCAGCATTTT.

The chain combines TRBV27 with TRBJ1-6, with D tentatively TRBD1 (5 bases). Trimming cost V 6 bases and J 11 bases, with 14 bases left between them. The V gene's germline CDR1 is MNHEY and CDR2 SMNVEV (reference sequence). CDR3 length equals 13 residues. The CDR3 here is CASSLTGGTPLHF. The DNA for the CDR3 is TGTGCCAGCAGCTTGACGGGGGGTACACCCCTCCACTTT.

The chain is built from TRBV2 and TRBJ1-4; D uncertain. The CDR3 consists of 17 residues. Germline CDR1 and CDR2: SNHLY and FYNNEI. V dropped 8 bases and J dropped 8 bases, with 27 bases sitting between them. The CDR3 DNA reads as TGTGCCAGCGCCATCCTCGGATCTCCTGGAGGTTTGGAAAAACTGTTTTTT. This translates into CASAILGSPGGLEKLFF.